A selection of T cell receptor beta chains follows, all from one sample in a study of cytomegalovirus exposure and HLA in healthy donors. Generated by immunoSEQ multiplex PCR, the TCRdb table keeps only in-frame clones and is missing some. The sample lists 55,000 to 70,000 clones, just over 85% occurring once. The sequenced sample was PBMCs. These receptors came from a woman aged 25-40 years in good health and CMV-seronegative. Each CDR3 is given with its conserved first and last residue. D genes are given only for firm matches. Rows may omit the clone size; those that give it use once, few, many or a size class.

d_call j_call clone_size v_call cdr3_aa cdr3_nt
- TRBJ1-2 - TRBV6-6 CASSYGGNYGYTF TGTGCCAGCAGTTACGGGGGGAACTATGGCTACACCTTC
TRBD2 TRBJ2-3 medium-sized TRBV19 CASSMTSGSASTDTQYF TGTGCCAGTAGTATGACTAGCGGGAGCGCTAGCACAGATACGCAGTATTTT
TRBD1 TRBJ1-1 - TRBV28 CASSPGTDTEAFF TGTGCCAGCAGCCCCGGGACAGACACTGAAGCTTTCTTT
- TRBJ2-5 - TRBV2 CASSGRLAGETQYF TGTGCCAGCAGTGGCCGCCTAGCCGGAGAGACCCAGTACTTC
- TRBJ2-6 - TRBV19 CASSPRAHPRAGANVLTF TGTGCCAGTAGTCCGCGCGCTCATCCCCGGGCTGGGGCCAACGTCCTGACTTTC
- TRBJ1-5 - TRBV9 CASSAQGGNQPQHF TGTGCCAGCAGTGCACAGGGAGGCAATCAGCCCCAGCATTTT
TRBD1 TRBJ2-7 - TRBV5-1 CASSLADRGYEQYF TGCGCCAGCAGCTTGGCGGACAGGGGGTACGAGCAGTACTTC
TRBD1 TRBJ1-1 - TRBV6-1 CASSGYRGVSEAFF TGTGCCAGCAGTGGCTACAGGGGGGTTTCCGAAGCTTTCTTT
- TRBJ2-2 once TRBV11-2 CASSFQAEGELFF TGTGCCAGCAGCTTCCAGGCCGAGGGGGAGCTGTTTTTT
- TRBJ2-7 - TRBV5-1 CATRTGINYEQYF TGCGCCACCAGAACAGGGATCAATTACGAGCAGTACTTC
- TRBJ1-1 once TRBV7-3 CASSLGQEAFF TGTGCCAGCAGCCTAGGACAGGAAGCTTTCTTT
- TRBJ2-5 - TRBV7-9 CASSLGATGETQYF TGTGCCAGCAGCTTGGGGGCCACAGGGGAGACCCAGTACTTC
TRBD1 TRBJ2-7 - TRBV10-1 CASSPSTGAYEQYF TGCGCCAGCAGTCCCTCGACAGGGGCCTACGAGCAGTACTTC
- TRBJ1-5 once TRBV6-1 CASSEEGGNQPQHF TGTGCCAGCAGTGAAGAGGGGGGCAATCAGCCCCAGCATTTT
TRBD2 TRBJ2-1 - TRBV5-8 CASSLSQRESFF TGTGCCAGCAGCTTGTCTCAGCGGGAGTCGTTCTTC
- TRBJ1-3 - TRBV6-1 CASATGFSGNTIYF TGTGCCAGCGCTACAGGGTTCTCTGGAAACACCATATATTTT
TRBD2 TRBJ2-2 once TRBV5-4 CASSQRDGTGELFF TGTGCCAGCAGCCAGCGGGATGGAACCGGGGAGCTGTTTTTT
TRBD1 TRBJ2-3 - TRBV7-2 CASSLGGQALDTQYF TGTGCCAGCAGCTTGGGGGGACAGGCCCTCGATACGCAGTATTTT
- TRBJ2-7 - TRBV5-5 CASSPDRILKQYF TGTGCCAGCAGCCCAGACAGGATTCTAAAGCAGTACTTC
- TRBJ1-5 - TRBV10-2 CASRPYYAQVFNQPQHF TGCGCCAGCAGACCCTATTACGCTCAGGTATTTAATCAGCCCCAGCATTTT
TRBD2 TRBJ2-3 - TRBV13 CASSLRSGASTDTQYF TGTGCCAGCAGCTTACGTAGCGGGGCTAGCACAGATACGCAGTATTTT
- TRBJ1-3 few TRBV5-6 CASSTPEGVTSGNTIYF TGTGCCAGCAGCACCCCCGAGGGGGTTACCTCTGGAAACACCATATATTTT
TRBD2 TRBJ2-3 - TRBV7-2 CASSLVGRTDTQYF TGTGCCAGCAGCTTAGTCGGGAGGACAGATACGCAGTATTTT
- TRBJ2-2 - TRBV15 CATSTGQTTGELFF TGTGCCACCAGCACCGGACAGACCACCGGGGAGCTGTTTTTT
TRBD1 TRBJ1-5 - TRBV2 CASSAPGQGVHNQPQHF TGTGCCAGCAGCGCCCCGGGACAGGGGGTTCACAATCAGCCCCAGCATTTT
- TRBJ1-1 - TRBV19 CASSITAGWDFTEAFF TGTGCCAGTAGTATAACCGCCGGCTGGGACTTCACTGAAGCTTTCTTT
TRBD1 TRBJ1-1 - TRBV4-2 CASSKPGQGQMNTEAFF TGTGCCAGCAGCAAACCAGGACAGGGTCAGATGAACACTGAAGCTTTCTTT
- TRBJ1-1 few TRBV6-5 CASSYSSVYTEAFF TGTGCCAGCAGTTACTCGAGTGTCTACACTGAAGCTTTCTTT